These 30 T cell receptor beta chains originate from one sample sequenced in a study of blood T cell repertoires in COVID-19. Some clones are missing from TCRdb's copy, which holds only in-frame ones; the method was immunoSEQ multiplex PCR. The data show 100,000 to 150,000 clones, about 89% seen once. Sequencing input: peripheral blood. The receptors come from a man aged 45 to 65 with active or convalescent COVID-19.

The chain uses TRBV5-1 and TRBJ1-1, with 7 bases matching TRBD1. This CDR3 spans 14 amino acids. Germline V gene lookup returns CDR1 SGHRS and CDR2 YFSETQ. After removal of 4 bases from V and 2 bases from J, the junction contained 5 bases not matched to a gene. CDR3 sequence reads: CASSTRDSNTEAFF. CDR3 coding DNA: TGCGCCAGCAGCACAAGGGACAGCAACACTGAAGCTTTCTTT.

This clone has only a few counts. The chain is built from TRBV4-2 and TRBJ1-6, with D perhaps matching TRBD1 (6 bases). CDR3 size: 14 residues. V was trimmed by 4 bases and J by 7 bases, leaving 11 bases between them. The germline gives CDR1 LGHNA, CDR2 YNFKEQ. In nucleotides, the CDR3 is TGTGCCAGCAGCCCGACAGGACAAAATTCACCCCTCCACTTT. Amino acid sequence: CASSPTGQNSPLHF.

This clone was detected only once. This chain uses TRBV18 with TRBJ2-5; 10 bases are a match to TRBD2. Trimming removed 1 base from V and 4 bases from J; junction bases left unmatched: 12. CDR1 and CDR2 from the germline V gene are KGHSH and LQKENI. The CDR3 covers 18 residues. The CDR3 sequence: CASSPRASGGHSVETQYF. In DNA, the CDR3 is TGTGCCAGCTCACCACGGGCTAGCGGGGGCCACTCGGTAGAGACCCAGTACTTC.

The chain has TRBV28 and TRBJ2-5; no firm D call. The germline CDR1 and CDR2 sequences are MDHEN and SYDVKM. With 2 bases removed from V and 5 bases from J, the gap between germline ends came to 9 bases. This CDR3 has 13 residues. The CDR3 loop is CASSLPGPETQYF. The CDR3 bases are TGTGCCAGCAGTTTACCTGGCCCTGAGACCCAGTACTTC.

V usage is TRBV5-4 and J usage is TRBJ2-1, with a weak D call TRBD2 (6 bases). Germline values: CDR1 SGHNT, CDR2 YYREEE (reference sequence). The V and J ends lost 2 bases and 3 bases respectively, with 9 bases between them. The CDR3 extends over 14 amino acids. CDR3 protein: CASSLQEGYNEQFF. The CDR3 coding sequence is TGTGCCAGCAGCTTACAGGAGGGCTACAATGAGCAGTTCTTC.

The chain has TRBV5-1 and TRBJ2-7, with a tentative D call TRBD1 (6 bases). Germline CDR1 is SGHRS and CDR2 is YFSETQ. The length of the CDR3 is 14 residues. Trimming shortened V by 0 bases and J by 2 bases, and 9 bases separated the two germline ends. CDR3 DNA: TGCGCCAGCAGCTTGGGACAGGCTACCTACGAGCAGTACTTC. It translates to CASSLGQATYEQYF.

V and J are TRBV12-3 or TRBV12-4 and TRBJ2-5; weak D call: TRBD2 (5 bases). V shed 3 bases and J shed 1 base, with 6 bases lying between them. The CDR3 spans 13 residues. The CDR3: CASSFAGQETQYF. The CDR3, as DNA: TGTGCCAGCAGTTTCGCGGGCCAAGAGACCCAGTACTTC.

This clone showed up just once. V gene TRBV7-2 combines with J gene TRBJ2-5; 7 nucleotides align to TRBD2. The V gene end was trimmed by 1 base and the J gene end by 11 bases; junction bases not matched to a gene: 4. From germline, CDR1 is SGHTA and CDR2 FQGNSA. The CDR3 is 12 residues long. The CDR3 region is CASSLVAGEQYF. The DNA of the CDR3 is TGTGCCAGCAGCTTAGTGGCGGGGGAACAGTACTTC.

CDR3 sequence: CATRSRVKVVTQYF. In DNA form, the CDR3 reads TGTGCCACCAGAAGCAGGGTAAAGGTGGTGACCCAGTACTTC. The gene calls are TRBV24-1 and TRBJ2-5, with a weak D call TRBD1 (5 bases). The V end was cut by 7 bases, the J end by 7 bases, with 18 bases between. From germline, CDR1 is KGHDR and CDR2 SFDVKD. The CDR3 totals 14 residues.

The genes are TRBV7-2 and TRBJ2-1, with TRBD2 matching 9 bases. The germline V gene encodes CDR1 SGHTA and CDR2 FQGNSA. This CDR3 is built from 14 residues. J gave up 10 bases and V 2 bases, and 6 bases lay outside the gene matches. This CDR3 is CASSLLAGIREQFF. CDR3 DNA sequence: TGTGCCAGCAGCTTACTAGCGGGGATAAGGGAGCAGTTCTTC.

The chain couples TRBV6-5 to TRBJ2-1; 14 nucleotides align to TRBD2. Losses at the gene ends were 6 bases for V and 8 bases for J; bases not matched to a gene: 3. This CDR3 comprises 14 residues. The germline V gene has CDR1 MNHEY and CDR2 SVGAGI. The CDR3 nucleotides read TGTGCCAGCAGGACTAGCGGGGGGGCCGATGAGCAGTTCTTC. Translation gives CASRTSGGADEQFF.

The gene calls are TRBV14 and TRBJ2-5; a possible D gene is TRBD1 (6 bases). The CDR3 runs 15 residues. V lost 4 bases and J 5 bases, leaving 17 bases between the germline ends. CDR1 is SGHDN, CDR2 FVKESK, per germline. The CDR3 nucleotides read TGTGCCAGCAGCCTACGGATTACAGGGTGGGAGACCCAGTACTTC. It is translated as CASSLRITGWETQYF.

This clone was found once. This chain uses TRBV2 with TRBJ1-2; the D is unclear. From germline, CDR1 is SNHLY and CDR2 FYNNEI. V lost 4 bases to trimming and J lost 9 bases, with 9 bases between them. The CDR3 has 11 amino acids. CDR3 sequence: CASSGIQSYTF. The CDR3 DNA follows: TGTGCCAGCAGTGGGATACAGAGCTACACCTTC.

The chain carries TRBV29-1 and TRBJ1-4, with 7 bases lining up with TRBD1. The trim removed 6 bases at V and 8 bases at J, leaving 12 bases unmatched. CDR1 is SQVTM, CDR2 ANQGSEA, per germline. The CDR3 has 14 amino acids. The CDR3 region has the DNA TGCAGCGTCGGGTCCCCAGGGGGACCGGAAAAACTGTTTTTT. It encodes CSVGSPGGPEKLFF.

V usage is TRBV23-1 and J usage is TRBJ2-5, with 11 nucleotides matching TRBD1. TRBV23-1 is an ORF for which the function is uncertain. V lost 5 bases and J lost 7; bases outside the gene matches: 6. This CDR3 comprises 14 residues. The CDR3 DNA sequence: TGCGCCAGCAGTTACCGGGACAGGGGGGGGACCCAGTACTTC. Its translation is CASSYRDRGGTQYF.

The CDR3 nucleotides read TGCGCCAGCAGCCCCCTACAGGGTAGGGATAATTCACCCCTCCACTTT. Translated, it gives CASSPLQGRDNSPLHF. This chain links TRBV5-1 with TRBJ1-6; TRBD1 might be the D (6 bases). The CDR3 has 16 residues. The germline V gene has CDR1 SGHRS and CDR2 YFSETQ. Trimming stripped 4 bases from V and 5 bases from J, with 16 bases between.

The chain carries TRBV19 and TRBJ2-7; D remains unclear. The CDR3 is 13 amino acids. Trimming cost V 4 bases and J 0 bases, with 7 bases left between them. Germline V gene lookup returns CDR1 LNHDA and CDR2 SQIVND (reference sequence). This CDR3 is CASSSQVSYEQYF. CDR3 nucleotides: TGTGCCAGTAGTAGCCAGGTCTCCTACGAGCAGTACTTC.

The chain couples TRBV30 to TRBJ1-2; D is unclear. Germline CDR1 reads GTSNPN; CDR2 reads SVGIG (reference sequence). The CDR3 length is 14 residues. The V and J ends lost 7 bases and 7 bases respectively, with 22 bases between them. The CDR3 bases are TGTGCCTACACCCGAGACTGGGGAGCGCGTGGCTACACCTTC. This gives the protein CAYTRDWGARGYTF.

The chain has TRBV19 and TRBJ2-2; possible D gene TRBD1, 5 bases. This CDR3 is 13 amino acids long. Germline assignment: CDR1 LNHDA and CDR2 SQIVND (reference sequence). V lost 6 bases and J 0 bases, leaving 5 bases between the germline ends. Written as DNA, the CDR3 is TGTGCCAGTAGACAGGCGAACACCGGGGAGCTGTTTTTT. It codes for CASRQANTGELFF.

The chain is built from TRBV29-1 and TRBJ1-3; 8 positions match TRBD1. J was trimmed by 2 bases and V by 8 bases; bases with no gene match: 5. Germline V gives CDR1 SQVTM, CDR2 ANQGSEA. The CDR3 is 13 amino acids. CDR3 amino acids: CSTKQGAGNTIYF. CDR3 bases: TGCAGCACAAAACAGGGGGCTGGAAACACCATATATTTT.

The rearrangement links TRBV6-5 to TRBJ2-7; 7 bases map to TRBD2. V lost 7 bases to trimming and J lost 5 bases; unmatched junction nucleotides: 11. The length of the CDR3 is 14 residues. CDR1 is MNHEY and CDR2 is SVGAGI in the germline V gene. The CDR3 region has the DNA TGTGCCAGCACCAAAGGACTAGTAACGAACGAGCAGTACTTC. It yields the protein CASTKGLVTNEQYF.

This chain connects TRBV9 to TRBJ2-2, with 12 bases aligning to TRBD2. Germline V gene lookup returns CDR1 SGDLS and CDR2 YYNGEE. This CDR3 is built from 18 residues. Germline trimming cut 3 bases from V and 3 bases from J; bases unmatched to any gene: 9. CDR3 sequence reads: CASSAGLAGFADTGELFF. CDR3 in DNA: TGTGCCAGCAGCGCCGGACTAGCGGGGTTCGCGGACACCGGGGAGCTGTTTTTT.

As DNA, the CDR3 is TGCGCCAGCAGGTCTGTAGGAAGGGGCCAAGAGACCCAGTACTTC. Protein: CASRSVGRGQETQYF. The genes are TRBV5-1 and TRBJ2-5; TRBD1 is a possible D gene (5 bases). Trimming took 5 bases from V and 1 from J, leaving 15 bases between them. The CDR3 spans 15 residues. The germline CDR1 and CDR2 sequences are SGHRS and YFSETQ.

The gene calls are TRBV27 and TRBJ2-7, with D possibly matching TRBD2 (6 bases). The V and J ends lost 5 bases and 0 bases respectively, with 14 bases between them. There are 15 residues in the CDR3. Germline CDR1 reads MNHEY; CDR2 reads SMNVEV (reference sequence). The CDR3, as DNA: TGTGCCAGCAGTACGGTTGGGGGGAGCTCCTACGAGCAGTACTTC. The encoded protein is CASSTVGGSSYEQYF.

This chain connects TRBV7-2 to TRBJ1-2, with 7 positions matching TRBD1. The CDR3 runs to 13 residues. Losses at the gene ends were 2 bases for V and 4 bases for J; bases not matched to a gene: 1. The germline CDR1 and CDR2 sequences are SGHTA and FQGNSA. The CDR3 spells CASSLSGGYGYTF. In nucleotides, the CDR3 is TGTGCCAGCAGCTTATCAGGGGGCTATGGCTACACCTTC.

V is TRBV27 and J is TRBJ2-3, with TRBD2 matching 8 bases. J was trimmed by 6 bases and V by 10 bases; bases with no gene match: 18. CDR1 MNHEY and CDR2 SMNVEV come from the germline V gene (reference sequence). CDR3 length equals 16 residues. The CDR3 loop reads CATTKLRGGGSDTQYF. The CDR3 DNA is TGTGCCACCACCAAACTCCGCGGCGGGGGGAGCGATACGCAGTATTTT.

A few counts support this clone. The V gene is TRBV10-1, the J gene TRBJ2-1, with 12 bases aligning to TRBD2. Germline-derived CDR1 and CDR2 are WNHNN and SYGVQD (reference sequence). Trimming at V came to 2 bases and at J to 15 bases, leaving 8 bases not matched to a gene. CDR3 length: 14 amino acids. In DNA, the CDR3 is TGCGCCAGCAGTGAGACACTAGCGGGGGGCGGTCGGTTCTTC. Translated, it gives CASSETLAGGGRFF.

V usage is TRBV5-4 and J usage is TRBJ1-1; 7 bases are a match to TRBD1. This CDR3 has 14 amino acids. V trimming: 4 bases; J trimming: 3 bases; junction bases outside the gene matches: 6. Germline loops: CDR1 SGHNT, CDR2 YYREEE (reference sequence). The CDR3 DNA sequence: TGTGCCAGCAGCGTACAGGGGTCGGACACTGAAGCTTTCTTT. The encoded protein is CASSVQGSDTEAFF.

The V gene is TRBV5-8, the J gene TRBJ2-7, with TRBD2 identical over 11 bases. V trimming: 4 bases; J trimming: 7 bases; junction bases outside the gene matches: 10. Germline V gene lookup returns CDR1 SGHTS and CDR2 YDEGEE. This CDR3 has 15 amino acids. The CDR3 sequence is CASSVLAGGRWEQYF. CDR3 bases: TGTGCCAGCAGCGTTCTAGCGGGGGGTCGCTGGGAGCAGTACTTC.

This rearrangement joins TRBV30 to TRBJ2-7, with 8 positions matching TRBD1. From germline, CDR1 is GTSNPN and CDR2 SVGIG (reference sequence). J was trimmed by 6 bases and V by 3 bases; bases with no gene match: 1. The CDR3 runs to 11 residues. This CDR3 reads CAWRTGVEQYF. As DNA, the CDR3 is TGTGCCTGGAGGACAGGGGTCGAGCAGTACTTC. The variable domain in full, completed from reference TRBV30 and TRBJ2-7, reads SQTIHQWPATLVQPVGSPLSLECTVEGTSNPNLYWYRQAAGRGLQLLFYSVGIGQISSEVPQNLSASRPQDRQFILSSKKLLLSDSGFYLCAWRTGVEQYFGPGTRLTVT.